The T cell receptor (beta chain) described here comes from a study of T cells in localized non-small cell lung cancer (dated by TCRdb to 2020 to 2021). Study-wide context: The study examined T cell repertoires in a few hundred patients with early-stage NSCLC and compared tumors with uninvolved tumor-adjacent lungs. The cohort comprised a few hundred treatment-naïve NSCLC patients with resected, localized lung tumors. A mean age of around 66 years was recorded for the NSCLC patients, of whom 120 to 150 were male and about a hundred were female. The investigation overall reported the following: Uninvolved tumor-adjacent lung showed the highest T cell clonality, higher than tumor, which suggests more focused antigenic responses in the uninvolved tumor-adjacent lung. A median of roughly 60 of the top 100 tumor clones were detected in paired uninvolved adjacent lung, and 28 of these tumor clones were also found among the top 100 clones of the paired uninvolved adjacent lung. Because multi-region sequencing of the tumors was not done, intratumor heterogeneity could not be ruled out. Higher T cell density in blood was associated with longer overall survival, whereas higher clonality in adjacent lung was associated with shorter survival. Because the study design was exploratory, TCR variables were selected using unadjusted p-values without false-discovery rate correction.

TCR beta CDR3 regions were sequenced from DNA using the immunoSEQ Assay. Processing in the source paper ran as follows. To compute T cell density, TCR beta template counts were normalized to usable DNA, which was estimated by amplifying housekeeping genes. Using the preseqR package, richness was estimated by extrapolating to 120,000 templates for tissue samples and 400,000 templates for PBMC samples. Clonality was calculated as one minus Pielou's evenness. Differential abundance testing on productive amino-acid clonotypes, with a minimum total count of 5 and an alpha of 0.1, was used to identify tissue-enriched TCRs. The Jaccard Index and the Morisita Overlap Index were used to measure repertoire overlap between compartments. GLIPH grouped TCR beta CDR3s together with public tetramer-defined viral CDR3s, and a viral motif had to include at least three viral sequences and show V-gene enrichment. In TCRdb, the immuneACCESS table is reduced to in-frame sequences with V and J assigned. These tables do not hold every clone; where another copy was compared, an unresolved V gene accounts for under half, and the others remain unexplained. V and J calls plus clone size are reproduced from that table; the DNA served to infer D and trimming. For this sample the table gives about 2,600 clones, of which around 45% were detected only once. The ten biggest clones cover around 16% of the sample.

This clone occurred once. Its antigen has not been determined. Base qualities are missing; no much larger clone stands one base away. Other nucleotide sequences from this sample produce the same CDR3. At diagnosis, peripheral blood, uninvolved tumor-adjacent lung and tumor were collected and stored as a combination of fresh-frozen and FFPE material. Sequencing was performed on lung tumor tissue, taken before any cancer treatment. The TCR originated in a woman aged 35-75 years with stage II squamous cell lung carcinoma.

The CDR3 corresponds to CASSYGRAGELFF. The sequenced DNA is TGTGCCAGTAGCTATGGGAGAGCCGGGGAGCTGTTTTTT. The chain is encoded by TRBV19 joined to TRBJ2-2; TRBD2 is possibly the D segment (5 matching bases). The junction carries 11 bases between V and J, which are trimmed by 6 bases and 6 bases respectively. CDR1 LNHDA and CDR2 SQIVND were looked up in the germline V gene (reference sequence). Spanning cysteine to phenylalanine, the CDR3 consists of 13 amino acids. Just the 39-base CDR3 DNA is kept, in frame starting at base 1. Extended through the reference TRBV19 and TRBJ2-2 proteins, this CDR3 yields the full variable domain: DGGITQSPKYLFRKEGQNVTLSCEQNLNHDAMYWYRQDPGQGLRLIYYSQIVNDFQKGDIAEGYSVSREKKESFPLTVTSAQKNPTAFYLCASSYGRAGELFFGEGSRLTVL.